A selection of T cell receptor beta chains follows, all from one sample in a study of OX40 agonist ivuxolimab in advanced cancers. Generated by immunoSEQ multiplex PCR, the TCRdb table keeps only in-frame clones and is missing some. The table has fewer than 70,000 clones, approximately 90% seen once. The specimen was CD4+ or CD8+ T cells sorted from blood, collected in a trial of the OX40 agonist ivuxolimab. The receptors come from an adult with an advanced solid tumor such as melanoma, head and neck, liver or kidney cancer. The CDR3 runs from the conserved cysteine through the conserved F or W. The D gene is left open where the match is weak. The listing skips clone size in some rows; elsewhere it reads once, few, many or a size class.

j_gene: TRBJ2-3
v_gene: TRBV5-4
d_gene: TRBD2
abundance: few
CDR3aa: CASSPGGLAGGTDTQYF
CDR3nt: TGTGCCAGCAGCCCGGGCGGGCTAGCGGGAGGCACAGATACGCAGTATTTT

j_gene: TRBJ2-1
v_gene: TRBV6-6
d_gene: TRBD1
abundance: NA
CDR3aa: CASSYSGQGGNEQFF
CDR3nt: TGTGCCAGCAGTTACTCGGGACAGGGGGGCAATGAGCAGTTCTTC

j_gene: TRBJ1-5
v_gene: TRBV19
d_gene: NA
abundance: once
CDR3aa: CASSTTGGMRPQHF
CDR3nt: TGTGCCAGTAGTACTACGGGAGGGATGAGGCCCCAGCATTTT

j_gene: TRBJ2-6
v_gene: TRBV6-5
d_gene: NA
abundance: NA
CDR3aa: CASRRNSGANVLTF
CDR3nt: TGTGCCAGCAGACGAAACTCTGGGGCCAACGTCCTGACTTTC

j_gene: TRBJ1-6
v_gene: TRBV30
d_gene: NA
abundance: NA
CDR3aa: CAWGDLDRAPLHF
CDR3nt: TGTGCCTGGGGCGATCTTGACCGGGCCCCCCTCCACTTT

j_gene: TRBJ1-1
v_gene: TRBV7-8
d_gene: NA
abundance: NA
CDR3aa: CASSPGGGHTEAFF
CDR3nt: TGTGCCAGCAGCCCCGGCGGGGGGCACACTGAAGCTTTCTTT

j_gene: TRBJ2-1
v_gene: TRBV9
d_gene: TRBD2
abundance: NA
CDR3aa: CASTQGAGGVNEQFF
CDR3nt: TGTGCCAGCACCCAGGGAGCGGGGGGAGTTAATGAGCAGTTCTTC

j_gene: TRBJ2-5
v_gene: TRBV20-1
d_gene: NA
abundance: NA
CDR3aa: CSARESETQYF
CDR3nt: TGCAGTGCTAGAGAATCGGAGACCCAGTACTTC

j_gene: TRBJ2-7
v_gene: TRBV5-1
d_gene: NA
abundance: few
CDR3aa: CASSSGGGGDEQYF
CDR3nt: TGCGCCAGCAGCTCGGGTGGAGGGGGTGACGAGCAGTACTTC

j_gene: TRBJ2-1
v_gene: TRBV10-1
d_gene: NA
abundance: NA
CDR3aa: CASSAYRPFNEQFF
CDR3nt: TGCGCCAGCAGTGCGTATCGACCTTTCAATGAGCAGTTCTTC

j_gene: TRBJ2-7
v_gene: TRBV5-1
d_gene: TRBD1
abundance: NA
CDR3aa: CASSRGSGTGDEQYF
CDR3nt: TGCGCCAGCAGCAGAGGATCCGGGACAGGGGACGAGCAGTACTTC

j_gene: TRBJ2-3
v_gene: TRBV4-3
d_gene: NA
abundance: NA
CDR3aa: CASSQEMRVSTDTQYF
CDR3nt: TGCGCCAGCAGCCAAGAAATGCGGGTTAGCACAGATACGCAGTATTTT

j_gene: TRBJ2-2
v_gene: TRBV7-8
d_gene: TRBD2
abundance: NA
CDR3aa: CASSLAAGLAGSLGTGELFF
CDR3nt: TGTGCCAGCAGCTTAGCGGCAGGACTAGCGGGATCGCTGGGCACCGGGGAGCTGTTTTTT

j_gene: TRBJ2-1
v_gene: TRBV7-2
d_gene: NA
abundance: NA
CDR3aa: CASSHKAGGGNEQFF
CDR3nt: TGTGCCAGCAGCCACAAGGCAGGTGGAGGAAATGAGCAGTTCTTC

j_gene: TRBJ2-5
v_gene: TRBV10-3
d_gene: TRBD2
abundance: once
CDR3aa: CAISAAGGYQETQYF
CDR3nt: TGTGCCATCAGTGCAGCGGGAGGGTATCAAGAGACCCAGTACTTC

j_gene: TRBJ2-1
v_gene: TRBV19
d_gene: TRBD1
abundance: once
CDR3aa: CASKIGQGAVNEQFF
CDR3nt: TGTGCCAGTAAGATTGGACAGGGGGCCGTCAATGAGCAGTTCTTC

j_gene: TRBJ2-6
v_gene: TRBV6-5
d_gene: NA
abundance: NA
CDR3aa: CASRAFSSGANVLTF
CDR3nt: TGTGCCAGCAGAGCCTTCAGCTCTGGGGCCAACGTCCTGACTTTC

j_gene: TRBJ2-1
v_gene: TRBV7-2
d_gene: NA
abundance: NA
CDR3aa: CASRVGRASYNEQFF
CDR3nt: TGTGCCAGCAGGGTCGGGCGAGCCTCCTACAATGAGCAGTTCTTC

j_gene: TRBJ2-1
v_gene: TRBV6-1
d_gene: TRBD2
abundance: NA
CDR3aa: CASSRTSGSYNEQFF
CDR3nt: TGTGCCAGCTCTCGCACTAGCGGCTCCTACAATGAGCAGTTCTTC

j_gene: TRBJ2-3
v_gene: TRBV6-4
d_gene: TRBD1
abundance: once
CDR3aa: CASSLDRNTDTQYF
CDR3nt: TGTGCCAGCAGTCTGGACAGGAACACAGATACGCAGTATTTT

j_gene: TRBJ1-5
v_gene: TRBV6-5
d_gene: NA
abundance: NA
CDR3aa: CASSYSWSGGPQHF
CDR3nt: TGTGCCAGCAGTTACTCGTGGTCGGGGGGCCCCCAGCATTTT

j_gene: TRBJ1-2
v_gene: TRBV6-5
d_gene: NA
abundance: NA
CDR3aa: CASSRGAGNYGYTF
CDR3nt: TGTGCCAGCAGTCGCGGAGCGGGTAACTATGGCTACACCTTC

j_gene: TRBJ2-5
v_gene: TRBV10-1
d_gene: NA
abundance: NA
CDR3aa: CASSERGGQETQYF
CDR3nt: TGCGCCAGCAGTGAGAGAGGAGGGCAAGAGACCCAGTACTTC

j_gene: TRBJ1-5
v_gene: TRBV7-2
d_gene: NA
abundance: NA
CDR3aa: CASSLGEQGTSWRNFLQHF
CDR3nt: TGTGCCAGCAGCTTGGGAGAACAGGGTACGAGCTGGCGAAATTTCCTCCAGCATTTT

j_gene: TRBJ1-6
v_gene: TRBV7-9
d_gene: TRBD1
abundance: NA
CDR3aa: CASSKDRGLEDSPLHF
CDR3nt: TGTGCCAGCAGCAAAGACAGGGGCCTGGAGGATTCACCCCTCCACTTT

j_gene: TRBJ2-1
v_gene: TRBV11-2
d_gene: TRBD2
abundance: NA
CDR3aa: CASSWRPSGSTNEQFF
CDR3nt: TGTGCCAGCAGCTGGCGGCCTAGCGGGAGTACGAATGAGCAGTTCTTC

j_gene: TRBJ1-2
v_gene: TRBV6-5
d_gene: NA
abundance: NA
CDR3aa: CASSYSGFPGGYTF
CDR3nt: TGTGCCAGCAGTTACTCCGGTTTCCCGGGTGGCTACACCTTC

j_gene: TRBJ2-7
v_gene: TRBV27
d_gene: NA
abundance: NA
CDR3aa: CASRPGQTGFGEQYF
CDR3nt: TGTGCCAGCAGACCGGGACAAACCGGTTTTGGCGAGCAGTACTTC

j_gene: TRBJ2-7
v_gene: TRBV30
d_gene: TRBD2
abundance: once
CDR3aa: CAWSGTSYEQYF
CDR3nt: TGTGCCTGGAGTGGGACTAGCTACGAGCAGTACTTC

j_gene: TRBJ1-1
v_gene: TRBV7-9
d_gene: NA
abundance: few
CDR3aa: CASTVFGGDTEAFF
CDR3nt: TGTGCCAGCACCGTCTTCGGGGGCGACACTGAAGCTTTCTTT

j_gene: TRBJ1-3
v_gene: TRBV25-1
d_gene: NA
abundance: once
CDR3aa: CASSALGYSGNTIYF
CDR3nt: TGTGCCAGCAGTGCCTTGGGGTACTCTGGAAACACCATATATTTT

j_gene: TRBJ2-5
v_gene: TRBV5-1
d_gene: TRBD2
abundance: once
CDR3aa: CASSSGAGQETQYF
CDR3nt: TGCGCCAGCAGCTCGGGAGCGGGACAAGAGACCCAGTACTTC

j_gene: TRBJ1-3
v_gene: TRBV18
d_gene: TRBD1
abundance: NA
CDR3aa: CASSPGQESGNTIYF
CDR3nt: TGTGCCAGCTCACCGGGACAGGAGTCTGGAAACACCATATATTTT

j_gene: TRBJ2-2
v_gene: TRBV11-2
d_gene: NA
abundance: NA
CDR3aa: CASTTLAVPGELFF
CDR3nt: TGTGCCAGCACCACTCTGGCGGTACCCGGGGAGCTGTTTTTT

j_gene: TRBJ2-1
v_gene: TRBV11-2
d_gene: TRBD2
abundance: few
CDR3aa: CASSRSGRGVNEQFF
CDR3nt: TGTGCCAGCAGCCGTAGCGGGAGAGGGGTCAATGAGCAGTTCTTC

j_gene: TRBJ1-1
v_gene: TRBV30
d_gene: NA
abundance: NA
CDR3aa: CAWSAGIGTEAFF
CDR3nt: TGTGCCTGGAGTGCAGGGATAGGCACTGAAGCTTTCTTT

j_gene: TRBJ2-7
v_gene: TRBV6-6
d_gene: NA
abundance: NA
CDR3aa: CATRRGGEQYF
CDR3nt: TGTGCCACCAGGCGGGGCGGCGAGCAGTACTTC